The clone carrying this T cell receptor (beta chain) occurred a few times. Its antigen remains unknown. This specimen comes from a study of T-cell memory formation after mild COVID-19. For the study at large: Largely donor-specific TCR clusters were found. General observations from the study: Clones from the second wave (peaking day 37) had unconfirmed SARS-CoV-2 specificity. Clones contracting day 15 to 85 were balanced CD4/CD8; later expanders leaned CD4+.

Constant-segment primers served in 5'RACE that generated TCR alpha and TCR beta cDNA libraries bearing sample barcodes and UMIs. One entry per CDR3 protein results from TCRdb running MiXCR on the 5' RACE reads. The repertoire holds about 190,000 distinct CDR3 sequences, with roughly a tenth as singletons. V dropped 6 bases and J dropped 1 base, with 12 bases sitting between them. Germline lookup yields CDR1 SGHAT and CDR2 FQNNGV. This CDR3 contains 14 residues. The sequenced sample consisted of PBMCs or a T cell subset sorted from them (not recorded which). This sequence joins TRBV11-2 and TRBJ1-1, with D perhaps matching TRBD1 (5 bases). The sequence was obtained from a man between 18 and 35 years old who had mild COVID-19 (a few samples of this study predate the infection). Cell type and time point are not known. The CDR3 DNA sequence: TGTGCCAGCAGAAATGGGGCCCGGAACACTGAAGCTTTCTTT. This encodes CASRNGARNTEAFF.